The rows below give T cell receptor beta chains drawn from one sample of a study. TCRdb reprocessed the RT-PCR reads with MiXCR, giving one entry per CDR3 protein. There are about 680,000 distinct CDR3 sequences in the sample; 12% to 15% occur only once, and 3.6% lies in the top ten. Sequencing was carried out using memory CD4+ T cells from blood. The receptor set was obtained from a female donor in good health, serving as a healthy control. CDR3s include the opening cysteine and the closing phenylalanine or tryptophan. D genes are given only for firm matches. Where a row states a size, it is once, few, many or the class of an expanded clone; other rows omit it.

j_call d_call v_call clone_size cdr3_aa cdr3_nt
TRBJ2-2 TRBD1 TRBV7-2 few CASRGGSILNTGELFF TGTGCCAGCAGAGGGGGCTCGATTTTGAACACCGGGGAGCTGTTTTTT
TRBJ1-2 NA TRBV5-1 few CASSLGLGQEHYGYTF TGCGCCAGCAGCTTGGGCCTGGGGCAGGAACACTATGGCTACACCTTC
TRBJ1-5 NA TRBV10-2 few CASRKGLNQPQHF TGCGCCAGCAGGAAGGGGCTGAATCAGCCCCAGCATTTT
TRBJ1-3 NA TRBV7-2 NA CVGSSDGNTIYF TGTGTCGGTAGCTCGGACGGAAACACCATATATTTT
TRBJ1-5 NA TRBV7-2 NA CASSTGRPNQPQHF TGTGCCAGCTCTACCGGGCGTCCTAATCAGCCCCAGCATTTT
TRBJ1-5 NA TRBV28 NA CASSLYRQGYQPQHF TGTGCCAGCAGTTTATATAGGCAGGGTTATCAGCCCCAGCATTTT
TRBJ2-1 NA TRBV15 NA CATSIGGGSPYNEQFF TGTGCCACCAGCATCGGCGGCGGATCCCCTTACAATGAGCAGTTCTTC
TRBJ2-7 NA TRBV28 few CASSNRAYEQYF TGTGCCAGCAGTAACAGAGCCTACGAGCAGTACTTC
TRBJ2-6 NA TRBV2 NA CASSEGGAGANVLTF TGTGCCAGCAGTGAAGGAGGGGCCGGGGCCAACGTCCTGACTTTC
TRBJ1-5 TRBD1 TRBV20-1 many CSAARTGGSGQPQHF TGCAGTGCTGCGAGGACAGGGGGCTCAGGTCAGCCCCAGCATTTT
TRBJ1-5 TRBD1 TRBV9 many CASSRGQGANQPQHF TGTGCCAGCAGCCGGGGACAGGGGGCGAATCAGCCCCAGCATTTT
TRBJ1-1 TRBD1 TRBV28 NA CARGGPEAFF TGTGCCAGAGGGGGCCCTGAAGCTTTCTTT
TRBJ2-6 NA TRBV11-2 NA CASSLEAASFSGANVLTF TGTGCCAGCAGCTTAGAGGCTGCTAGTTTCTCTGGGGCCAACGTCCTGACTTTC
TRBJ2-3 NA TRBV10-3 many CATRGPFETQYF TGTGCCACCCGGGGGCCCTTTGAGACGCAGTATTTT
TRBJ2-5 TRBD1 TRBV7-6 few CASSLDREEIQYF TGTGCCAGCAGCCTCGACAGGGAAGAGATCCAGTACTTC
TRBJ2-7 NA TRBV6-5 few CASSYNGYEQYF TGTGCCAGCAGTTACAACGGCTACGAGCAGTACTTC
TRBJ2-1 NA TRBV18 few CASPPESSYNEQFF TGTGCCAGCCCTCCGGAGAGCTCCTACAATGAGCAGTTCTTC
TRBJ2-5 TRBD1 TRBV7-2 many CASSPGDRRETQYF TGTGCCAGCAGCCCCGGGGACAGGCGAGAGACCCAGTACTTC
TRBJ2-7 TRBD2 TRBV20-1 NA CSARGRVAGDGEQYF TGCAGTGCTAGAGGTCGGGTAGCGGGAGATGGGGAGCAGTACTTC
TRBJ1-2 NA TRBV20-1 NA CSASNFRGNRDGYTF TGCAGTGCTAGCAACTTCCGGGGGAATCGGGATGGCTACACCTTC
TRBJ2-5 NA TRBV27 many CAPGVGARQETQYF TGTGCACCCGGGGTGGGGGCCAGACAAGAGACCCAGTACTTC
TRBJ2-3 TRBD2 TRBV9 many CASSAYGGTNGDTQYF TGTGCCAGCAGCGCCTACGGGGGGACCAATGGGGATACGCAGTATTTT
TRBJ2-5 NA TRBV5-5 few CASSLGVRGELGETQYF TGTGCCAGCAGCCTAGGGGTTCGCGGGGAGTTGGGGGAGACCCAGTACTTC
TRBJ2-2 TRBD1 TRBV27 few CASSYQGAIGELFF TGTGCCAGCTCCTATCAGGGGGCGATCGGGGAGCTGTTTTTT
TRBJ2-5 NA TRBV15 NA CATSRDYNQGRETQYF TGTGCCACCAGCAGAGATTATAATCAGGGGCGGGAGACCCAGTACTTC
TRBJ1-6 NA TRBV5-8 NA CASSPTHSPLHF TGTGCCAGCAGCCCAACGCATTCACCCCTCCACTTT
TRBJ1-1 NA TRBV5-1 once CASSLGDGANTEAFF TGCGCCAGCAGCTTGGGGGACGGGGCGAACACTGAAGCTTTCTTT
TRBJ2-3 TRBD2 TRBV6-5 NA CASTVAGGTDTQYF TGTGCCAGCACGGTAGCGGGAGGCACAGATACGCAGTATTTT
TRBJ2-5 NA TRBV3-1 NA CASSQGSLKQETQYF TGTGCCAGCAGCCAAGGGTCGTTAAAGCAAGAGACCCAGTACTTC
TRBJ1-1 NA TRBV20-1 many CSARSPAGLNTEAFF TGCAGTGCTAGGTCCCCCGCAGGGCTGAACACTGAAGCTTTCTTT
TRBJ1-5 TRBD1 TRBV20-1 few CSAGGGGRDRGSVGNQPQHF TGCAGTGCCGGCGGGGGGGGCCGGGACAGGGGTTCCGTCGGCAATCAGCCCCAGCATTTT
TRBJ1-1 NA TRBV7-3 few CASSFFGNTEAFF TGTGCCAGCAGCTTTTTTGGGAACACTGAAGCTTTCTTT
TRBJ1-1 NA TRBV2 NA CASSSQGMGTEAFF TGTGCCAGCAGTTCCCAGGGTATGGGCACTGAAGCTTTCTTT
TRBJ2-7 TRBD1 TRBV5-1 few CASSFTTGSDEQYF TGCGCCAGCAGCTTCACGACAGGGAGCGACGAGCAGTACTTC
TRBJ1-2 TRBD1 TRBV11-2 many CASRSTGEGYGYTF TGTGCCAGCAGGTCTACAGGGGAGGGGTATGGCTACACCTTC
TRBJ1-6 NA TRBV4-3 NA CASSQDAAGEGSPLQF TGCGCCAGCAGCCAAGATGCGGCAGGGGAAGGCTCACCCCTCCAATTT
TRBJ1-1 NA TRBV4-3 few CASSREPGRLMNTEAFF TGCGCCAGCAGCCGAGAGCCGGGACGCCTCATGAACACTGAAGCTTTCTTT
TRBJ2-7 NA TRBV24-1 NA CATSDGWAEQYF TGTGCCACCAGTGATGGTTGGGCCGAGCAGTACTTC
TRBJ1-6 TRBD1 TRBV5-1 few CASSLGAGGTSPLHF TGCGCCAGCAGCTTGGGGGCAGGGGGCACTTCACCCCTCCACTTT
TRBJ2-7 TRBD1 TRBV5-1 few CASSSPPGQGRHEQYF TGCGCCAGCAGCTCTCCACCGGGACAGGGGAGGCACGAGCAGTACTTC
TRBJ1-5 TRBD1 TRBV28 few CASSKRTGIYQPQHF TGTGCCAGCTCCAAACGGACAGGGATCTATCAGCCCCAGCATTTT
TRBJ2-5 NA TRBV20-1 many CSARERRQFQETQYF TGCAGTGCTAGAGAGAGGAGGCAGTTCCAAGAGACCCAGTACTTC
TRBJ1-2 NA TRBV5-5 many CASSLGTVTNYGYTF TGTGCCAGCAGCTTGGGAACAGTAACTAACTATGGCTACACCTTC
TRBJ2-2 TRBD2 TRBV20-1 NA CSAKVAGTNTGELFF TGCAGTGCTAAGGTAGCGGGAACTAACACCGGGGAGCTGTTTTTT
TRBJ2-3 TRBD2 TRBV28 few CASLGRATDTQYF TGTGCCAGCCTCGGGAGGGCCACAGATACGCAGTATTTT
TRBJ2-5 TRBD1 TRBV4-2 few CASSQQPTGGETQYF TGTGCCAGCAGCCAACAACCTACAGGGGGGGAGACCCAGTACTTC
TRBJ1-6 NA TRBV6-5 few CASRREVMEYNSPLHF TGTGCCAGCAGGAGGGAAGTAATGGAGTATAATTCACCCCTCCACTTT
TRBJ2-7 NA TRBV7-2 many CASSSPTQTEQYF TGTGCCAGCAGCTCCCCGACCCAAACCGAGCAGTACTTC